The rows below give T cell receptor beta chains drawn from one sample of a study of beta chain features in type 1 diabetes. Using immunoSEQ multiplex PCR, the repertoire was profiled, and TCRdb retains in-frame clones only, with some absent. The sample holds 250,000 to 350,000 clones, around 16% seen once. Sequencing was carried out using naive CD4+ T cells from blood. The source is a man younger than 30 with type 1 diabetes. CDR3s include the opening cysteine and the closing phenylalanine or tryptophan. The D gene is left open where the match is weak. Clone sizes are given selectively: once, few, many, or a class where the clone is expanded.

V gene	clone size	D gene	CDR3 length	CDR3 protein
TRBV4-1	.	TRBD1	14	CASSQRDRDHGYTF
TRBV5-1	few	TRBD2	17	CASSLEGLAGGPNTQYF
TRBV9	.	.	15	CASSPYGGTTDTQYF
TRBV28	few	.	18	CASGVRGYTGTHRGIQYF
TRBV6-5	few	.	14	CASVPRGENTEAFF
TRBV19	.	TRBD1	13	CASSVSGTGEQYF
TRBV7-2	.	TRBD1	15	CASSLVDRGNTEAFF
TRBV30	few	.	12	CAWSVQGGGYTF
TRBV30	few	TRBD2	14	CAFRASGYIHEQFF
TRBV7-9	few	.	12	CASITGDNEQFF
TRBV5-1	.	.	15	CATRPTGTLDIEQYF
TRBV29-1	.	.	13	CSVGRRFTDTQYF
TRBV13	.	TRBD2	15	CASKGRLAGDYEQYF
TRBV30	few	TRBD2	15	CAWSGLAGGPGEQFF
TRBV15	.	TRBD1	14	CATSRGQGVDEQYF
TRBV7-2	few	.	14	CARGGSTSYNEQFF
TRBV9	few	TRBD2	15	CASSVSGGPYNEQFF
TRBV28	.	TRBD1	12	CASGQGYQPQHF
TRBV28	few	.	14	CASSLSGDSYEQYF
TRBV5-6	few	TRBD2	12	CASSSGGDTQYF
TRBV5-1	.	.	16	CASSPLEGGRNYGYTF
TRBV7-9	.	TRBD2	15	CASSLGASGHNEQFF
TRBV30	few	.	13	CAWQPGNNYGYTF
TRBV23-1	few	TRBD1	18	CASSQLKGQGAIRGEQYF
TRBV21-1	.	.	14	CASRAFREYQPQHF
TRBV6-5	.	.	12	CASSYLNQPQHF
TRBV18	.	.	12	CASSRTEYEQFF
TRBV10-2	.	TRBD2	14	CASRPAGGGDTQYF
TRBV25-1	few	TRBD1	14	CASSELTRTGGYTF
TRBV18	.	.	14	CASSPRADTGELFF
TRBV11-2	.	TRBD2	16	CASSLLSGSRSYEQYF
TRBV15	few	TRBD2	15	CATSRQREGSYEQYF
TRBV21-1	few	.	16	CASSHSARATNTEAFF
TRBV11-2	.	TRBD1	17	CASSHDKWTGAVNIQYF
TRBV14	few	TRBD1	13	CASTGAVDYEQYF
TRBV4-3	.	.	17	CASSQDAAGLSGNTIYF
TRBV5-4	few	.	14	CASSLGSAGETQYF
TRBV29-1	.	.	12	CSVAPGTYEQYF
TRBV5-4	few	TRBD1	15	CASSKMGQKNTEAFF
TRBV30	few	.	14	CAWSRVLVNYGYTF
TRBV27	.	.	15	CASGGRGGGLREQYF
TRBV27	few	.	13	CASSFAGVETQYF